These 21 T cell receptor beta chains were all obtained from the same sample, sequenced in a study of CD8 T cells in Susac syndrome. Random hexamers were used to reverse transcribe 0.5 to 1 ug of RNA. TCRdb processed the immunoSEQ multiplex PCR reads anew with MiXCR; each CDR3 protein has one entry. This sample has about 130,000 distinct CDR3 sequences, with about 94% found just once. The material sequenced was CD8+ T cells from PBMCs. These receptors all stem from a human donor with Susac syndrome.

V and J are TRBV2 and TRBJ2-1; 10 bases are shared with TRBD1. J was trimmed by 8 bases and V by 1 base; bases with no gene match: 5. Germline CDR1 is SNHLY and CDR2 is FYNNEI. The CDR3 has 15 residues. CDR3 sequence reads: CASSEGDRGEDEQFF. The CDR3 DNA reads as TGTGCCAGCAGTGAAGGGGACAGGGGAGAGGATGAGCAGTTCTTC. The full variable domain, its missing parts supplied by reference TRBV2 and TRBJ2-1, is EPEVTQTPSHQVTQMGQEVILRCVPISNHLYFYWYRQILGQKVEFLVSFYNNEISEKSEIFDDQFSVERPDGSNFTLKIRSTKLEDSAMYFCASSEGDRGEDEQFFGPGTRLTVL.

The gene calls are TRBV13 and TRBJ1-2; D is ambiguous. Germline CDR1 is PRHDT and CDR2 is FYEKMQ (reference sequence). CDR3 length: 15 amino acids. The V gene lost 4 bases and the J gene lost 1 base, with 13 bases spanning the gap. CDR3: CASSSDLFRNYGYTF. The CDR3 DNA reads TGTGCCAGCAGCTCCGATTTGTTTCGTAACTATGGCTACACCTTC.

This clonotype was counted a few times. This chain links TRBV7-2 with TRBJ2-7, with D unresolved. The germline V gene has CDR1 SGHTA and CDR2 FQGNSA. The CDR3 has 12 residues. Trimming removed 5 bases from V and 4 bases from J, with 9 bases in between. This CDR3 reads CASSTAGYEQYF. The CDR3 nucleotides are TGTGCCAGCAGCACCGCAGGATACGAGCAGTACTTC.

CDR3 protein: CASSLEGRGTQYF. CDR3 nucleotide sequence: TGTGCCAGCAGTTTGGAAGGGCGCGGGACCCAGTACTTC. The V and J genes are TRBV12-3 or TRBV12-4 and TRBJ2-5; no reliable D call. With 3 bases removed from V and 7 bases from J, the gap between germline ends came to 12 bases. The CDR3 contains 13 residues.

This chain uses TRBV11-2 with TRBJ1-1; no reliable D call. Germline loops: CDR1 SGHAT, CDR2 FQNNGV. The CDR3 extends over 17 amino acids. The ends were cut back, 1 base at V and 4 bases at J, with 19 bases in the middle. The CDR3 sequence: CASSLVSPSRTVTEAFF. CDR3 sequence (DNA): TGTGCCAGCAGCTTAGTCTCTCCGTCACGAACGGTCACTGAAGCTTTCTTT.

This chain joins TRBV6-5 and TRBJ2-2; 8 nucleotides align to TRBD2. The V segment lost 4 bases and the J segment 7 bases; nucleotides outside the gene matches: 17. The germline gives CDR1 MNHEY, CDR2 SVGAGI. The CDR3 is made up of 18 amino acids. The CDR3, as DNA: TGTGCCAGCAGTTTCGCGCCTCTCGGGACTAGAAGGGGCGGGGAGCTGTTTTTT. Protein product: CASSFAPLGTRRGGELFF.

DNA of the CDR3: TGTGCCTGGGAGCCGGGACAGGTGAACACTGAAGCTTTCTTT. Protein sequence: CAWEPGQVNTEAFF. V is TRBV30 and J is TRBJ1-1, with TRBD1 identical over 8 bases. The germline V gene has CDR1 GTSNPN and CDR2 SVGIG (reference sequence). V lost 5 bases to trimming and J lost 0 bases; unmatched junction nucleotides: 5. There are 14 residues in the CDR3.

The chain uses TRBV30 and TRBJ2-1, with D unclear. The ends were cut back, 4 bases at V and 6 bases at J, with 7 bases in the middle. Per the germline V gene, CDR1 is GTSNPN and CDR2 is SVGIG (reference sequence). The CDR3 extends over 11 amino acids. The CDR3 sequence is CAWKVFNEQFF. In nucleotides, the CDR3 is TGTGCCTGGAAGGTCTTCAATGAGCAGTTCTTC.

V usage is TRBV4-2 and J usage is TRBJ2-2; D possibly corresponds to TRBD1 (6 bases). V lost 6 bases and J lost 5, with 16 bases in between. CDR1 is LGHNA, CDR2 YNFKEQ, per germline. The CDR3 loop spans 15 amino acids. In DNA form, the CDR3 reads TGTGCCAGCAGGATGGGGGCAGCGGAGACCGGGGAGCTGTTTTTT. Translation: CASRMGAAETGELFF.

V and J are TRBV20-1 and TRBJ1-1, with 9 bases lining up with TRBD1. V trimming: 0 bases; J trimming: 0 bases; junction bases outside the gene matches: 8. Germline V gives CDR1 DFQATT, CDR2 SNEGSKA (reference sequence). This CDR3 region has 17 residues. The CDR3 DNA reads as TGCAGTGCTAGAGATGAGGGACAGGGATACGTGAACACTGAAGCTTTCTTT. Protein product: CSARDEGQGYVNTEAFF.

The chain's CDR3 is CASSVLGGRTGELFF. CDR3 nucleotides: TGTGCCAGCAGCGTCTTGGGGGGAAGGACCGGGGAGCTGTTTTTT. J is TRBJ2-2 and V is TRBV5-4, with D tentatively TRBD2 (6 bases). Germline CDR1 is SGHNT and CDR2 is YYREEE (reference sequence). V was cut by 4 bases and J by 5 bases, with 15 bases left in between. The length of the CDR3 is 15 residues.

The rearrangement uses TRBV27 and TRBJ1-2, with TRBD1 identical over 9 bases. With V trimmed by 5 bases and J by 4 bases, 5 bases remained unmatched. Germline CDR1 reads MNHEY; CDR2 reads SMNVEV (reference sequence). CDR3 length: 14 residues. For the CDR3, the DNA is TGTGCCAGCAGTCCTACGACAGGGGGCTATGGCTACACCTTC. Translating it yields CASSPTTGGYGYTF.

This clonotype has more than one count but fewer than ten. The V gene is TRBV2, the J gene TRBJ2-5, with 10 bases matching TRBD2. Germline lookup yields CDR1 SNHLY and CDR2 FYNNEI. The CDR3 has 16 residues. V lost 3 bases to trimming and J lost 1 base; unmatched junction nucleotides: 5. The CDR3 reads CASSDLAGASQETQYF. For the CDR3, the DNA is TGTGCCAGCAGTGACCTAGCGGGGGCCTCCCAAGAGACCCAGTACTTC. The complete variable domain, with remaining parts taken from reference TRBV2 and TRBJ2-5, reads EPEVTQTPSHQVTQMGQEVILRCVPISNHLYFYWYRQILGQKVEFLVSFYNNEISEKSEIFDDQFSVERPDGSNFTLKIRSTKLEDSAMYFCASSDLAGASQETQYFGPGTRLLVL.

The chain joins TRBV13 to TRBJ2-1, with 7 bases matching TRBD2. The V and J ends lost 5 bases and 2 bases, in that order; junction bases with no gene match: 12. Germline CDR1 reads PRHDT; CDR2 reads FYEKMQ (reference sequence). The CDR3 covers 17 residues. Written as DNA, the CDR3 is TGTGCCAGCAGCCCTGGGGGGAGGGCGGGGGCCTACAATGAGCAGTTCTTC. This gives the protein CASSPGGRAGAYNEQFF.

CDR3 loop: CASSWETRVPEAFF. In DNA, the CDR3 is TGCGCCAGCAGCTGGGAAACACGCGTCCCTGAAGCTTTCTTT. V and J are TRBV5-1 and TRBJ1-1; D ambiguous. The V end was cut by 3 bases, the J end by 6 bases, with 15 bases between. This CDR3 has 14 residues. Germline V lookup: CDR1 SGHRS, CDR2 YFSETQ.

J is TRBJ1-2 and V is TRBV7-6; 7 nucleotides agree with TRBD1. V shed 5 bases, J shed 3 bases, and the junction held 9 bases outside the gene matches. The CDR3 has 15 amino acids. Germline loops: CDR1 SGHVS, CDR2 FNYEAQ. DNA for the CDR3: TGTGCCAGCAGCGCCTCCTGGGACAGTTACTATGGCTACACCTTC. Protein sequence: CASSASWDSYYGYTF.

The chain couples TRBV27 to TRBJ1-5; TRBD1 is a possible D gene (5 bases). Per the germline V gene, CDR1 is MNHEY and CDR2 is SMNVEV (reference sequence). Trimming shortened V by 0 bases and J by 0 bases, and 12 bases separated the two germline ends. This CDR3 is 17 amino acids long. The CDR3 loop is CASSLSGGAHSNQPQHF. CDR3 nucleotide sequence: TGTGCCAGCAGTTTATCCGGAGGGGCCCATAGCAATCAGCCCCAGCATTTT.

This chain links TRBV20-1 with TRBJ2-7; 7 nucleotides match TRBD2. The J segment lost 5 bases and the V segment lost 6 bases, leaving 13 bases of the junction unmatched. Germline CDR1 DFQATT, CDR2 SNEGSKA (reference sequence). The CDR3 is made up of 14 amino acids. The CDR3 is CSAPLGRELHEQYF. CDR3 coding DNA: TGCAGTGCACCGCTCGGGCGGGAGTTGCACGAGCAGTACTTC.

CDR3 bases: TGTGCCAGCAGCTCAGGGGGCAATCAGCCCCAGCATTTT. Amino acid sequence: CASSSGGNQPQHF. The chain joins TRBV9 to TRBJ1-5, with D possibly being TRBD1 (6 bases). Trimming took 4 bases from V and 2 from J, leaving 7 bases between them. This CDR3 has 13 residues. Germline loops: CDR1 SGDLS, CDR2 YYNGEE.

The chain has TRBV13 and TRBJ1-1; 9 bases match TRBD1. Per germline, CDR1 PRHDT and CDR2 FYEKMQ (reference sequence). The CDR3 is made up of 17 amino acids. V dropped 5 bases and J dropped 4; count of bases not matched to a gene: 14. CDR3 nucleotide sequence: TGTGCCAGCAGCAGCTTAGGTGGACAGGGGTGGGGCACTGAAGCTTTCTTT. It codes for CASSSLGGQGWGTEAFF.

This chain connects TRBV24-1 to TRBJ2-3; 7 nucleotides line up with TRBD2. J gave up 5 bases and V 4 bases, and 11 bases lay outside the gene matches. Germline V gene sequence: CDR1 KGHDR, CDR2 SFDVKD. This CDR3 has 16 residues. CDR3 bases: TGTGCCACCAGTGACACTGCTTCGGGGGGAGAAGATACGCAGTATTTT. As protein: CATSDTASGGEDTQYF.